This T cell receptor beta chain appears in the sequencing data of a study of memory CD4+ T cells and cytomegalovirus serostatus (dated by TCRdb to about 2019). In the study overall: A total of some 35 healthy Belgian adults, of whom 9 were CMV seropositive and approximately 25 were CMV seronegative, were included in the cohort. The study sequenced CD4+ memory TCRbeta repertoires of a Belgian cohort with known cytomegalovirus serostatus to replicate a published TCR-based CMV serostatus classifier. The research as a whole found: Only CD4+CD45RO+ memory cells were sequenced, in contrast to the original study, in which naive and memory CD4+ and CD8+ populations were covered. Of about 180 previously reported CMV-associated TCRbeta sequences, approximately 64 appeared in the CD4+ memory repertoires, each in one to five individuals. The results were interpreted as suggesting that the CMV-associated TCR signature is mostly present in the CD4+ memory repertoire. A median bootstrapped AUC of almost 0.96 with a 95% CI of 0.76-1.00 was achieved on the Belgian cohort by the original-framework classifier. For CMV serostatus prediction, a median bootstrapped AUC of 0.95 was reached with the original framework, and a median bootstrapped AUC of 0.91 was reached with a US-trained random forest.

A FACSAria II was used to sort memory CD4+ T cells, defined as single viable CD3+CD4+CD8-CD45RO+ cells. CMV serostatus was determined using a Roche Elecsys assay that detects serum IgG against CMV pp150, pp28, p38 and p52. After the samples were thawed, total CD4+ T cells were enriched through positive selection using CD4 magnetic microbeads. The samples came from a different study that was designed specifically to examine the CD4+ T cell memory repertoire. Peripheral blood mononuclear cells were isolated and cryopreserved according to standard operating procedures, and serum was stored at -80 degrees C. CD3-PerCP (BW264/56), CD4-APC (RPA-T4), CD45RO-PE (UCHT1) and CD8-Pacific Orange (3B5) antibodies were used for staining, and non-viable cells were excluded with Sytox blue. About this clone: Its antigen is not yet known. No qualities accompany the bases; no much larger clone lies one base away.

Genomic DNA was extracted from sorted cells with the Quick-DNA Microprep Kit. Amplification of TCRbeta DNA was done with the immunoSEQ hsTCRbeta kit, following the protocol from the manufacturer. TCRbeta libraries were sequenced on an Illumina MiSeq instrument. As for the authors' bioinformatics: Removing out-of-frame sequences left approximately 2,400,000 distinct TCRbeta sequences, an average of around 67,000 per individual. Each individual was scored by the count of 150 to 200 previously reported CMV-associated TCRbeta sequences and the total productive distinct TCRbeta count. A beta-binomial model was reimplemented in Python, and scikit-learn random forests with default parameters were trained on US cohort data. On the Belgian cohort, classifier performance was reported as the median AUC, along with percentile confidence intervals, across 10,000 bootstrap iterations. In TCRdb, the immuneACCESS table is reduced to in-frame sequences with V and J assigned. These tables do not hold every clone; where another copy was compared, an unresolved V gene accounts for under half, and the others remain unexplained. V and J calls and clone size are as listed in that table; D and trimming were resolved from the DNA. This sample is represented by about 47,000 clones; roughly 74% of them were singletons. The ten largest clones take up 1.2% of the sample.

According to the germline V gene, CDR1 reads KGHSH and CDR2 reads LQKENI. V and J are truncated by 3 bases and 4 bases respectively, leaving an intervening sequence of 9 bases. The CDR3 sequence holds 13 residues, the cysteine and phenylalanine included. The CDR3 DNA has 39 bases and is translated from base 1. Sequenced material: memory CD4+ T cells from blood. The sequence is built from TRBV18 and TRBJ1-1; a tentative D call is TRBD1 (5 bases match). The TCR sequence derives from an adult in good health and CMV-seropositive. The bases read TGTGCCAGCTCACCGACCGGGGGCACTGAAGCTTTCTTT. This translates into CASSPTGGTEAFF.